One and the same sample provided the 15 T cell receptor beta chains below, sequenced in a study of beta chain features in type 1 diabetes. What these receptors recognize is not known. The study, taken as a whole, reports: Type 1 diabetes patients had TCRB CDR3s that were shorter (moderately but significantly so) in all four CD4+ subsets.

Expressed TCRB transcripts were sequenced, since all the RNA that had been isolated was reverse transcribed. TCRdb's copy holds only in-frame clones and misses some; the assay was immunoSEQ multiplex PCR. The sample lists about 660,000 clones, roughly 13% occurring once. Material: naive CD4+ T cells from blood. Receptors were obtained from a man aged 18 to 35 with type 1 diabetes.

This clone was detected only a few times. Here the CDR3 DNA reads TGTGCCTACAACAGGGATTACTATGGCTACACCTTC. It encodes CAYNRDYYGYTF. V gene TRBV30 combines with J gene TRBJ1-2; D is possibly TRBD1 (6 bases). CDR3 length: 12 amino acids. The germline CDR1 and CDR2 sequences are GTSNPN and SVGIG (reference sequence). Trimming shortened V by 7 bases and J by 3 bases, and 12 bases separated the two germline ends.

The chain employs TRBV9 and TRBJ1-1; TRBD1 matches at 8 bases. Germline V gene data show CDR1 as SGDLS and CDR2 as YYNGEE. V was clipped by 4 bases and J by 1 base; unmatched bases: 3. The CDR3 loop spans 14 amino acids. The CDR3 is CASSFQGANTEAFF. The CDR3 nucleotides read TGTGCCAGCAGCTTTCAGGGGGCGAACACTGAAGCTTTCTTT.

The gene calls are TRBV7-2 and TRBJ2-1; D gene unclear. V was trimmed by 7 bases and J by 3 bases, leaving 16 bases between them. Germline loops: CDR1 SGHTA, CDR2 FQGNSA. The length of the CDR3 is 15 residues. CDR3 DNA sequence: TGTGCCAGCACGGGCGGCTTGCAGGTCTACAATGAGCAGTTCTTC. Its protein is CASTGGLQVYNEQFF.

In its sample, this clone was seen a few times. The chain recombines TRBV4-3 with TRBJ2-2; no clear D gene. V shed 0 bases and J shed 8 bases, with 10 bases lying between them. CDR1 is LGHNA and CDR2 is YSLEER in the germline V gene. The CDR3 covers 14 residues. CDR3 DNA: TGCGCCAGCAGCCAAGACTTTGCTGGAGGGGAGCTGTTTTTT. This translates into CASSQDFAGGELFF.

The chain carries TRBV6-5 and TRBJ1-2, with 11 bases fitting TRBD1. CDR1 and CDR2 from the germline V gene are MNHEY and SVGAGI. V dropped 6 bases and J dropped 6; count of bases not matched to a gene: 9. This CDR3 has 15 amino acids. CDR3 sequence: CASSSWTGGENGYTF. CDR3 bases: TGTGCCAGCAGCAGCTGGACAGGGGGCGAGAATGGCTACACCTTC.

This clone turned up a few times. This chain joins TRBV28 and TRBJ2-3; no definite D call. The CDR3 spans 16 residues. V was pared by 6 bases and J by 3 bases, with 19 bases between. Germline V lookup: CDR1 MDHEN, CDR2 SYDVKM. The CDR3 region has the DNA TGTGCCAGCAGACAAGGTGGGGTAAGAGGAACAGATACGCAGTATTTT. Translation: CASRQGGVRGTDTQYF.

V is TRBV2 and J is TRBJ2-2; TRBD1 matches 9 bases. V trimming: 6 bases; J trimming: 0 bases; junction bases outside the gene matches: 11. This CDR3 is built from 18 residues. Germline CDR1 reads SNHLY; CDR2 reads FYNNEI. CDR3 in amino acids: CASSGRQQGAPNTGELFF. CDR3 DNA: TGTGCCAGCAGCGGCCGTCAACAGGGGGCCCCGAACACCGGGGAGCTGTTTTTT. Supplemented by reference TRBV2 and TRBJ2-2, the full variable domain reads EPEVTQTPSHQVTQMGQEVILRCVPISNHLYFYWYRQILGQKVEFLVSFYNNEISEKSEIFDDQFSVERPDGSNFTLKIRSTKLEDSAMYFCASSGRQQGAPNTGELFFGEGSRLTVL.

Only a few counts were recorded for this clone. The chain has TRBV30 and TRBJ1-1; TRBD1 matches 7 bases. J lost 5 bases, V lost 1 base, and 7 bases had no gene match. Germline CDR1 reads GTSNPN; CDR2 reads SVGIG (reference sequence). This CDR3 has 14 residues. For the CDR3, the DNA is TGTGCCTGGAGTGGAAGGCAGGGGGAAACTGAAGCTTTCTTT. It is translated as CAWSGRQGETEAFF.

For the CDR3, the DNA is TGTGCCAGCAGGGACAGACTCACTGAAGCTTTCTTT. It codes for CASRDRLTEAFF. The rearrangement joins TRBV25-1 to TRBJ1-1, with D possibly being TRBD1 (6 bases). V was cut by 6 bases and J by 4 bases, with 9 bases left in between. The CDR3 is 12 residues long. Per the germline V gene, CDR1 is MGHDK and CDR2 is SYGVNS.

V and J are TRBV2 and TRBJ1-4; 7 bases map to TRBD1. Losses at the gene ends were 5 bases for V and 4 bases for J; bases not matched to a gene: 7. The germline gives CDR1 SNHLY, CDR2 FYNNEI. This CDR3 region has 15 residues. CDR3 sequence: CASSINRGFNEKLFF. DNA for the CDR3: TGTGCCAGCAGTATAAACAGGGGCTTTAATGAAAAACTGTTTTTT.

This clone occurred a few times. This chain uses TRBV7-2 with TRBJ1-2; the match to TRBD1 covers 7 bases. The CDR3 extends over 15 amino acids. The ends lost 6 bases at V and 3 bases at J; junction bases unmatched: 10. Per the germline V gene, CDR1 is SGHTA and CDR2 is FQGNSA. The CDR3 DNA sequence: TGTGCCAGCAGACAGACAGGGACTTATGACTATGGCTACACCTTC. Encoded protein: CASRQTGTYDYGYTF.

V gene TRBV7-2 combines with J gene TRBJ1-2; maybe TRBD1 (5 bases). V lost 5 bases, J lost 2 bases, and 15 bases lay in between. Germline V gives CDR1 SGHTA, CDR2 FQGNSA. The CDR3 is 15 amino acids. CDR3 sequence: CASSLGAGVNYGYTF. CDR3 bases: TGTGCCAGCAGCCTCGGGGCCGGGGTGAACTATGGCTACACCTTC. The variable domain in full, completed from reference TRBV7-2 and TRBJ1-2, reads GAGVSQSPSNKVTEKGKDVELRCDPISGHTALYWYRQSLGQGLEFLIYFQGNSAPDKSGLPSDRFSAERTGGSVSTLTIQRTQQEDSAVYLCASSLGAGVNYGYTFGSGTRLTVV.

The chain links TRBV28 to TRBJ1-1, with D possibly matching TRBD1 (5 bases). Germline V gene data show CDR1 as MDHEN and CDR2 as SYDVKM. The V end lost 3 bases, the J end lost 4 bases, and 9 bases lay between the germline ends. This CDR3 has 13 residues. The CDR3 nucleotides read TGTGCCAGCAGTTTGGGCAGGGTCACTGAAGCTTTCTTT. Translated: CASSLGRVTEAFF. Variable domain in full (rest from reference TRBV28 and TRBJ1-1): DVKVTQSSRYLVKRTGEKVFLECVQDMDHENMFWYRQDPGLGLRLIYFSYDVKMKEKGDIPEGYSVSREKKERFSLILESASTNQTSMYLCASSLGRVTEAFFGQGTRLTVV.

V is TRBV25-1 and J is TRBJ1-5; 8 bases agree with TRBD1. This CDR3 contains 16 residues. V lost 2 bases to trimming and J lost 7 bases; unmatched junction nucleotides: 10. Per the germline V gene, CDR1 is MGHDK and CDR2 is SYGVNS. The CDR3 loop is CASSETGTGISQPQHF. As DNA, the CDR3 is TGTGCCAGCAGTGAAACCGGGACAGGCATATCGCAGCCCCAGCATTTT.

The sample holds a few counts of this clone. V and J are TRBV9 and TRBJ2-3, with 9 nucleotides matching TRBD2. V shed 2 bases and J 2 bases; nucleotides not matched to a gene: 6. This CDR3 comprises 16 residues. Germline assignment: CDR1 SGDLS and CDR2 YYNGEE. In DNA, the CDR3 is TGTGCCAGCAGCGTCCTAGCGGGGAGCCTCACAGATACGCAGTATTTT. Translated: CASSVLAGSLTDTQYF. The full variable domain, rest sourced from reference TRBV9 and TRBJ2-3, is DSGVTQTPKHLITATGQRVTLRCSPRSGDLSVYWYQQSLDQGLQFLIQYYNGEERAKGNILERFSAQQFPDLHSELNLSSLELGDSALYFCASSVLAGSLTDTQYFGPGTRLTVL.